The 2 T cell receptor beta chains below come from one sample, sequenced in a study of blood T cell repertoires in COVID-19. The data were produced by immunoSEQ multiplex PCR, yet TCRdb's version contains in-frame clones alone and is incomplete. This repertoire shows some 53,000 clones, over 75% found once; its top ten account for less than 15%. The sequenced material came from peripheral blood. The receptors were sampled from a man between 65 and 85 years old with acute or convalescent COVID-19.

The rearrangement links TRBV4-2 to TRBJ2-1; maybe TRBD2 (6 bases). Trimming removed 4 bases from V and 9 bases from J, with 13 bases in between. Germline values: CDR1 LGHNA, CDR2 YNFKEQ. The CDR3 spans 13 residues. DNA for the CDR3: TGTGCCAGCAGCCGGACGGACTACTCTGAGCAGTTCTTC. This codes for CASSRTDYSEQFF.

The chain employs TRBV19 and TRBJ2-2; possible D gene TRBD1, 7 bases. This CDR3 has 17 residues. The V and J ends lost 5 bases and 4 bases respectively, with 20 bases between them. CDR1 is LNHDA, CDR2 SQIVND, per germline (reference sequence). The CDR3 nucleotides read TGTGCCAGTAGTGGTGGGGCGGGGACAGTTGGCACCGGGGAGCTGTTTTTT. Its protein is CASSGGAGTVGTGELFF.